This entry lists 23 T cell receptor beta chains sequenced from one sample in a study of T cells in localized non-small cell lung cancer. The table came from immunoSEQ multiplex PCR; TCRdb's copy has only in-frame clones and leaves some out. The sample includes 15,000 to 20,000 clones, about 80% seen only once; the top ten take about 31%. Here the sequenced sample was peripheral blood, taken before any cancer treatment. These receptor sequences come from a male donor aged 60 or over with stage I lung adenocarcinoma.

The chain employs TRBV18 and TRBJ2-7; D might be TRBD2 (6 bases). This CDR3 spans 13 amino acids. Between the trimmed V and J ends, which lost 5 bases and 3 bases, there was a span of 11 bases. CDR1 and CDR2 from the germline V gene are KGHSH and LQKENI. The CDR3 sequence is CASSSNGGYEQYF. CDR3 bases: TGTGCCAGCTCATCCAACGGGGGCTACGAGCAGTACTTC.

The chain joins TRBV7-2 to TRBJ2-7; 7 bases agree with TRBD2. Trimming at V came to 6 bases and at J to 5 bases, leaving 7 bases not matched to a gene. Germline-derived CDR1 and CDR2 are SGHTA and FQGNSA. CDR3 length: 13 residues. CDR3 sequence reads: CASRLMGGDEQYF. As DNA, the CDR3 is TGTGCCAGCAGACTGATGGGAGGGGACGAGCAGTACTTC.

The rearrangement uses TRBV7-9 and TRBJ1-4, with D maybe TRBD1 (5 bases). Germline CDR1 reads SEHNR; CDR2 reads FQNEAQ (reference sequence). The CDR3 is made up of 18 amino acids. V shed 5 bases and J shed 7 bases, with 26 bases lying between them. The CDR3 is CASSPEVRVRVFVEKLFF. CDR3 in DNA: TGTGCCAGCAGCCCGGAGGTGAGGGTCAGGGTATTCGTTGAAAAACTGTTTTTT.

This CDR3 reads CASSSSAVSRYGYTF. CDR3 nucleotide sequence: TGTGCCAGCAGCTCCTCAGCCGTGAGTCGCTATGGCTACACCTTC. This sequence joins TRBV5-4 and TRBJ1-2; D is uncertain. This CDR3 has 15 residues. Trimming took off 3 bases at V and 4 bases at J, with 16 bases between the two ends. Germline-derived CDR1 and CDR2 are SGHNT and YYREEE (reference sequence).

The chain recombines TRBV14 with TRBJ1-2; the match to TRBD1 covers 7 bases. From germline, CDR1 is SGHDN and CDR2 FVKESK. V shed 3 bases, J shed 2 bases, and the junction held 12 bases outside the gene matches. The CDR3 extends over 17 amino acids. The CDR3 is CASSQGRLDRANYGYTF. The CDR3 coding sequence is TGTGCCAGCAGCCAGGGGAGGCTCGACAGGGCGAACTATGGCTACACCTTC.

The gene calls are TRBV28 and TRBJ2-7; D possibly corresponds to TRBD2 (6 bases). This CDR3 has 15 residues. Germline V CDR1 and CDR2: MDHEN, SYDVKM. Trimming left V 6 bases short and J 0 bases short, with 15 bases between. The DNA of the CDR3 is TGTGCCAGCAGCCTTCGACTCGGGAGCTCCTACGAGCAGTACTTC. This encodes CASSLRLGSSYEQYF.

This clone was seen only a few times. The CDR3 loop is CASSEGQGNANTIYF. Written as DNA, the CDR3 is TGTGCCAGCAGTGAAGGACAGGGCAACGCAAACACCATATATTTT. The V call is TRBV6-1, the J call TRBJ1-3, with 7 bases that match TRBD1. The V segment lost 1 base and the J segment 6 bases; nucleotides outside the gene matches: 6. Germline CDR1 MNHNS, CDR2 SASEGT. CDR3 size: 15 residues.

This clone is a singleton in its sample. The chain employs TRBV6-5 and TRBJ2-2, with no clear D. The V end lost 6 bases, the J end lost 6 bases, and 11 bases lay between the germline ends. This CDR3 region has 13 residues. Germline V gene sequence: CDR1 MNHEY, CDR2 SVGAGI. CDR3 amino acids: CASRRAAAGELFF. The CDR3 DNA reads TGTGCCAGCAGAAGGGCCGCGGCCGGGGAGCTGTTTTTT.

The rearrangement uses TRBV6-6 and TRBJ1-5; tentatively, D is TRBD1 (6 bases). Trimming pared 4 bases from V and 4 bases from J, leaving 14 bases between. CDR1 is MNHNY and CDR2 is SVGAGI in the germline V gene (reference sequence). This CDR3 comprises 15 residues. CDR3 nucleotides: TGTGCCAGCAGTTCCCCCCAGGGGAAGAATCAGCCCCAGCATTTT. Translating gives CASSSPQGKNQPQHF.

The chain couples TRBV19 to TRBJ1-6; perhaps TRBD1 as D (5 bases). The CDR3 contains 12 residues. Germline V CDR1 and CDR2: LNHDA, SQIVND (reference sequence). V shed 8 bases and J shed 10 bases, with 12 bases lying between them. For the CDR3, the DNA is TGTGCCAGTTGTTTCAGGGACTCACCCCTCCACTTT. Translated, it gives CASCFRDSPLHF.

This clone appeared a single time. The chain employs TRBV6-9 and TRBJ1-1, with D unclear. CDR1 MNHGY and CDR2 SVAAGI come from the germline V gene. V was trimmed by 5 bases and J by 2 bases, leaving 12 bases between them. The CDR3 loop spans 14 amino acids. DNA of the CDR3: TGTGCCAGCAGTCTCGCAGTCTTTAACACTGAAGCTTTCTTT. This sequence encodes CASSLAVFNTEAFF.

The J gene is TRBJ2-1, the V gene TRBV4-1; no clear D gene. CDR3 size: 13 residues. V was shortened by 4 bases and J by 8 bases, with 12 bases between the two germline ends. Germline V gene data show CDR1 as MGHRA and CDR2 as YSYEKL. As DNA, the CDR3 is TGCGCCAGCAGCCTCTCGAGTGTTGATGAGCAGTTCTTC. It encodes CASSLSSVDEQFF.

V and J are TRBV6-6 and TRBJ2-3, with D perhaps matching TRBD1 (5 bases). Trimming stripped 2 bases from V and 0 bases from J, with 12 bases between. The CDR3 is 16 residues long. Germline loops: CDR1 MNHNY, CDR2 SVGAGI (reference sequence). CDR3: CASSYAGAGSTDTQYF. The CDR3 DNA is TGTGCCAGCAGTTACGCTGGGGCAGGCAGCACAGATACGCAGTATTTT.

The V and J genes are TRBV25-1 and TRBJ1-2; weak D call: TRBD1 (5 bases). V lost 3 bases and J lost 4, with 6 bases in between. From germline, CDR1 is MGHDK and CDR2 SYGVNS. This CDR3 comprises 12 residues. The CDR3: CASSDTGYGYTF. The CDR3 nucleotides read TGTGCCAGCAGTGACACAGGCTATGGCTACACCTTC.

This clone was found once. The CDR3 protein is CASSPGGLQETQYF. CDR3 coding DNA: TGTGCCAGCAGTCCCGGTGGCCTCCAAGAGACCCAGTACTTC. The chain recombines TRBV27 with TRBJ2-5; unclear D gene. V gave up 5 bases and J gave up 1 base, with 11 bases separating them. Per the germline V gene, CDR1 is MNHEY and CDR2 is SMNVEV (reference sequence). The CDR3 extends over 14 amino acids.

The J gene is TRBJ2-1, the V gene TRBV6-5; D ambiguous. Trimming shortened V by 4 bases and J by 8 bases, and 12 bases separated the two germline ends. This CDR3 contains 13 residues. Germline-derived CDR1 and CDR2 are MNHEY and SVGAGI. The CDR3 is CASSSSRTHEQFF. Here the CDR3 DNA reads TGTGCCAGCAGTTCCAGCCGAACGCATGAGCAGTTCTTC.

The J gene is TRBJ2-3, the V gene TRBV18; perhaps TRBD2 as D (6 bases). The V gene lost 3 bases and the J gene lost 0 bases, with 10 bases spanning the gap. This CDR3 has 15 residues. Per germline, CDR1 KGHSH and CDR2 LQKENI. The CDR3 DNA is TGTGCCAGCTCACCTCCCGGGACTAGCACAGATACGCAGTATTTT. As protein: CASSPPGTSTDTQYF.

The CDR3 nucleotides are TGCACCAGCAGCCAGAGCGAGGAAAGCACAGATACGCAGTATTTT. The encoded protein is CTSSQSEESTDTQYF. The chain carries TRBV1 and TRBJ2-3; whether TRBD2, the table's D call, matches the DNA was not checked. TRBV1 is a pseudogene. The CDR3 runs 15 residues.

The chain carries TRBV28 and TRBJ2-7; tentatively, D is TRBD1 (7 bases). Trimming removed 7 bases at V and 3 bases at J, with 19 bases between. Germline loops: CDR1 MDHEN, CDR2 SYDVKM. CDR3 size: 15 residues. The CDR3 sequence: CASTQRQGGVYEQYF. Written as DNA, the CDR3 is TGTGCCAGCACCCAGCGACAGGGAGGAGTCTACGAGCAGTACTTC. The full variable domain, completed using reference TRBV28 and TRBJ2-7, is DVKVTQSSRYLVKRTGEKVFLECVQDMDHENMFWYRQDPGLGLRLIYFSYDVKMKEKGDIPEGYSVSREKKERFSLILESASTNQTSMYLCASTQRQGGVYEQYFGPGTRLTVT.

This chain uses TRBV7-2 with TRBJ1-3; D ambiguous. Trimming pared 5 bases from V and 0 bases from J, leaving 5 bases between. CDR3 size: 13 residues. Germline assignment: CDR1 SGHTA and CDR2 FQGNSA. In DNA form, the CDR3 reads TGTGCCAGCAGCCTCAACTCTGGAAACACCATATATTTT. Protein product: CASSLNSGNTIYF.

The chain combines TRBV4-1 with TRBJ1-2; D is unresolved. Germline V gives CDR1 MGHRA, CDR2 YSYEKL. Deletions cut 1 base from V and 2 bases from J, with 11 bases between. CDR3 length: 15 amino acids. The CDR3 here is CASSQGRRSNYGYTF. The CDR3 nucleotides are TGCGCCAGCAGCCAAGGCCGGAGATCGAACTATGGCTACACCTTC.

The rearrangement uses TRBV4-3 and TRBJ1-2; 9 bases match TRBD1. Losses at the gene ends were 0 bases for V and 6 bases for J; bases not matched to a gene: 5. There are 15 residues in the CDR3. Germline V lookup: CDR1 LGHNA, CDR2 YSLEER. The CDR3 sequence: CASSQDPGQGDGYTF. CDR3 nucleotides: TGCGCCAGCAGCCAAGACCCGGGACAGGGTGATGGCTACACCTTC.

This clone showed up just a few times. This chain links TRBV28 with TRBJ1-3; D call uncertain. The CDR3 is made up of 14 amino acids. The V gene's germline CDR1 is MDHEN and CDR2 SYDVKM. The V end was cut by 2 bases, the J end by 4 bases, with 9 bases between. CDR3: CASSLVRGGNTIYF. The CDR3 coding sequence is TGTGCCAGCAGTTTAGTAAGAGGGGGAAACACCATATATTTT.